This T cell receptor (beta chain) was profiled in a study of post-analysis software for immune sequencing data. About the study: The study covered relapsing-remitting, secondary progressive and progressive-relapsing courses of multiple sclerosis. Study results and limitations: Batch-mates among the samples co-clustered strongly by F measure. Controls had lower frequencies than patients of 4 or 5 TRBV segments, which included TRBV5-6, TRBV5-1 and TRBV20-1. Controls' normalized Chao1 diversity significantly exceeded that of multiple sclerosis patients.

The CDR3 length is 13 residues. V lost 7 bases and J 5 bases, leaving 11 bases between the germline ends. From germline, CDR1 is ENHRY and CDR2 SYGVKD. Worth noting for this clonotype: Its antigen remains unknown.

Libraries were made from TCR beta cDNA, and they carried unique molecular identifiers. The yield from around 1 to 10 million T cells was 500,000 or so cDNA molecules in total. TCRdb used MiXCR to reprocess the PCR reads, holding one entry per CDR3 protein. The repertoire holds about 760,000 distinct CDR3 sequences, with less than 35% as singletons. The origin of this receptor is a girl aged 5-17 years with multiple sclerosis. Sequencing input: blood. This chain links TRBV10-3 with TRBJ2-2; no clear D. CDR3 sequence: CAIKLSGTGELFF. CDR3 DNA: TGTGCCATCAAGCTTTCGGGTACCGGGGAGCTGTTTTTT.